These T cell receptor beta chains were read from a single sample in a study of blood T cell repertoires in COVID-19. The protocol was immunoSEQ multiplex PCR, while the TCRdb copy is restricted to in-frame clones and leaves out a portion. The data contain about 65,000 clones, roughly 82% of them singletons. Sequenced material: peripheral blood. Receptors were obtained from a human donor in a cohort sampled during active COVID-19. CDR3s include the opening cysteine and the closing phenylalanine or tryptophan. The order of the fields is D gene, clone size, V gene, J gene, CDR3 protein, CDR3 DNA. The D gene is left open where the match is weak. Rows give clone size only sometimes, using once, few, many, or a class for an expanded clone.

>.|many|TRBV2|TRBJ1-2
CASSDQGAAYGYTF
TGTGCCAGCTCGGACCAAGGGGCCGCATATGGCTACACCTTC
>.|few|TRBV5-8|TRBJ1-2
CASAARNYGYTF
TGTGCCAGCGCAGCGAGAAACTATGGCTACACCTTC
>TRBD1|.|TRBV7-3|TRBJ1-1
CASSRQGGTEAFF
TGTGCCAGCAGTCGACAGGGGGGCACTGAAGCTTTCTTT
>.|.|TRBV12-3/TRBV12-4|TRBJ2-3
CASSLGRDTQYF
TGTGCCAGCAGTTTGGGCCGAGATACGCAGTATTTT
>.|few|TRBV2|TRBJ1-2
CASSEGAGIGYTF
TGTGCCAGCAGTGAGGGGGCAGGGATTGGCTACACCTTC
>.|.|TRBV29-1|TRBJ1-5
CGALFGIGQPQHF
TGCGGAGCCCTGTTCGGGATCGGTCAGCCCCAGCATTTT
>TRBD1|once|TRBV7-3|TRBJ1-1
CASRGTGTGGQNTEAFF
TGTGCCAGCAGGGGGACCGGGACAGGGGGCCAGAACACTGAAGCTTTCTTT
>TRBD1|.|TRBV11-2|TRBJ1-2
CASSLGDSNYGYTF
TGTGCCAGCAGCTTAGGGGACAGCAACTATGGCTACACCTTC
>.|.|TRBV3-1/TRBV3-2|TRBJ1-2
CASSPQTGYGYTF
TGTGCCAGCAGCCCCCAGACAGGCTATGGCTACACCTTC
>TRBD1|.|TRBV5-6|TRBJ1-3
CASWGQGRSGNTIYF
TGTGCCAGCTGGGGACAGGGGCGCTCTGGAAACACCATATATTTT
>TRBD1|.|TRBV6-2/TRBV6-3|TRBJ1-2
CASSPWDRGQDYTF
TGTGCCAGCAGCCCCTGGGACAGGGGGCAAGACTACACCTTC
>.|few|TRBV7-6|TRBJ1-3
CASSLAYRTSGNTIYF
TGTGCCAGCAGCTTAGCGTACAGAACCTCTGGAAACACCATATATTTT
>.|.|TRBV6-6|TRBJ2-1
CASGPFKYNEQFF
TGTGCCAGCGGGCCATTTAAATACAATGAGCAGTTCTTC
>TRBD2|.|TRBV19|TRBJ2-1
CASSIRRRGAHNEQFF
TGTGCCAGTAGTATTAGACGGCGGGGGGCACACAATGAGCAGTTCTTC
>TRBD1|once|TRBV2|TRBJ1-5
CASSSYWDSVSNQPQHF
TGTGCCAGCAGCTCCTACTGGGACAGCGTTAGCAATCAGCCCCAGCATTTT
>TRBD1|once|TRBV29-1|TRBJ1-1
CSAGQAMNTEAFF
TGCAGCGCTGGACAGGCCATGAACACTGAAGCTTTCTTT
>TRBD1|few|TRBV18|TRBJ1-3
CASSPSTGGSGNTIYF
TGTGCCAGCTCACCATCTACAGGGGGCTCTGGAAACACCATATATTTT
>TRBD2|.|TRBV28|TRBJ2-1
CASSTQGGSHEQFF
TGTGCCAGCAGTACTCAGGGAGGGTCCCATGAGCAGTTCTTC
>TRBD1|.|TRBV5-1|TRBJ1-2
CASTTGADGYTF
TGCGCCAGCACAACAGGGGCGGATGGCTACACCTTC
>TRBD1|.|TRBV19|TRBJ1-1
CASSIAPDRGNTEAFF
TGTGCCAGTAGTATAGCCCCGGACAGGGGGAACACTGAAGCTTTCTTT
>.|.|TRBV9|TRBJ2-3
CASSVAADTQYF
TGTGCCAGCAGCGTAGCCGCAGATACGCAGTATTTT
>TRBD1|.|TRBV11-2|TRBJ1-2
CASSLGTGGGYGYTF
TGTGCCAGCAGCCTAGGGACAGGGGGCGGCTATGGCTACACCTTC
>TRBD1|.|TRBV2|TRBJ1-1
CASSLRGTAEAFF
TGTGCCAGCAGTTTGCGAGGGACAGCCGAAGCTTTCTTT
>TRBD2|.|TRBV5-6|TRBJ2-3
CASNILGGAWSTDTQYF
TGTGCCAGCAACATACTCGGGGGGGCCTGGAGCACAGATACGCAGTATTTT
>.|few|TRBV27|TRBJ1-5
CASSLRRAEGNQPQHF
TGTGCCAGCAGTCTCCGACGGGCGGAGGGCAATCAGCCCCAGCATTTT
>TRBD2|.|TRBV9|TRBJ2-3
CASSVVAGGGTDTQYF
TGTGCCAGCAGCGTAGTAGCGGGGGGTGGGACAGATACGCAGTATTTT
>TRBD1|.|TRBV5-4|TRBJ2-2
CASSLQTGGSTGELFF
TGTGCCAGCAGCTTACAGACAGGGGGGAGCACCGGGGAGCTGTTTTTT
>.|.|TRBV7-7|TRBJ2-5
CASSLGGSRGETQYF
TGTGCCAGCAGCTTGGGTGGCAGCCGGGGGGAGACCCAGTACTTC
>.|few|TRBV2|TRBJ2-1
CASMGGRGRKFEQFF
TGTGCCAGCATGGGAGGTAGGGGGCGTAAATTTGAGCAGTTCTTC
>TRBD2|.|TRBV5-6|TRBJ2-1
CASSLEGGGYNEQFF
TGTGCCAGCAGCTTGGAGGGCGGGGGCTACAATGAGCAGTTCTTC
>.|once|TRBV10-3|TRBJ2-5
CAISGTSSETQYF
TGTGCCATCAGTGGTACTAGCTCGGAGACCCAGTACTTC
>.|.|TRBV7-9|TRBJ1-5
CASSKGGPINQPQHF
TGTGCCAGCAGCAAAGGAGGGCCAATCAATCAGCCCCAGCATTTT
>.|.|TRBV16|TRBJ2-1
CASIFSRGVYNEQFF
TGTGCCAGCATCTTCTCCAGGGGCGTATACAATGAGCAGTTCTTC
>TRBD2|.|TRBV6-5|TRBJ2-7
CASSLAGGLSYEQYF
TGTGCCAGCAGTTTAGCGGGGGGCCTCTCCTACGAGCAGTACTTC
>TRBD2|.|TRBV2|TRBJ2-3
CASSSRLAGVTDTQYF
TGTGCCAGCAGTAGTAGACTAGCGGGGGTGACAGATACGCAGTATTTT
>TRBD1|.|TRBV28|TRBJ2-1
CASSLWGTGVNEQFF
TGTGCCAGCAGTTTGTGGGGGACAGGGGTCAATGAGCAGTTCTTC
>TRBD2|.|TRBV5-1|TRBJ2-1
CASSPRAGGNEQFF
TGCGCCAGCAGCCCCCGAGCGGGGGGGAATGAGCAGTTCTTC
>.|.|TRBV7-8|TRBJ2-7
CASSLGFIGGADEQYF
TGTGCCAGCAGCTTAGGGTTCATAGGTGGGGCTGACGAGCAGTACTTC
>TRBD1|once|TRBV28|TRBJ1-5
CASRERQGTYQPQHF
TGTGCCAGCAGGGAAAGACAGGGGACTTATCAGCCCCAGCATTTT
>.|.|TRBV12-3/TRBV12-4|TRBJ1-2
CASSATGSYGYTF
TGTGCCAGCAGTGCCACAGGGAGCTATGGCTACACCTTC
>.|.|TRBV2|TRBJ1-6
CASSEALADNSPLHF
TGTGCCAGCAGTGAAGCGTTGGCAGATAATTCACCCCTCCACTTT
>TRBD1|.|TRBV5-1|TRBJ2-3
CASSFPGGVDTQYF
TGCGCCAGCAGCTTCCCAGGGGGCGTAGATACGCAGTATTTT
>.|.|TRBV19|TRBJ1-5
CASSILGEGGNQPQHF
TGTGCCAGTAGTATTTTAGGGGAAGGAGGCAATCAGCCCCAGCATTTT
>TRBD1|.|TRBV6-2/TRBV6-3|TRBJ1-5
CASSSNRGRNQPQHF
TGTGCCAGCAGTTCTAACAGGGGGAGGAATCAGCCCCAGCATTTT
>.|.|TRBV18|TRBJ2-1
CASSPTRGRTGTSSYNEQFF
TGTGCCAGCTCACCCACCCGAGGACGAACAGGGACAAGCTCCTACAATGAGCAGTTCTTC
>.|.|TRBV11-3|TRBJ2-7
CASSNLSTGNEQYF
TGTGCCAGCAGCAACCTTTCGACGGGAAACGAGCAGTACTTC
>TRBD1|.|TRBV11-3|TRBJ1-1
CASSSGQGLNTEAFF
TGTGCCAGCAGCTCCGGACAGGGACTGAACACTGAAGCTTTCTTT
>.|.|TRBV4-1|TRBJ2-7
CASSHAQGGSYEQYF
TGCGCCAGCAGCCACGCACAGGGGGGGTCCTACGAGCAGTACTTC
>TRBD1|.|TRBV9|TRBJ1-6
CASSKGQGTSLDSPLHF
TGTGCCAGCAGCAAAGGACAGGGGACTTCATTAGATTCACCCCTCCACTTT
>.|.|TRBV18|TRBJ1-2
CASSQDKSYGYTF
TGTGCCAGCTCCCAAGACAAGTCCTATGGCTACACCTTC
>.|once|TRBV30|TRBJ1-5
CAWSVYAKNQPQHF
TGTGCCTGGAGTGTATACGCGAAAAATCAGCCCCAGCATTTT
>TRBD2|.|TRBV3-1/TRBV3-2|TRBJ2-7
CASRPSGSSYEQYF
TGTGCCAGCAGGCCTAGCGGGAGCTCCTACGAGCAGTACTTC
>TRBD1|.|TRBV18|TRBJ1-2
CASSPGQLRDYGYTF
TGTGCCAGCTCACCGGGACAGCTCCGAGACTATGGCTACACCTTC